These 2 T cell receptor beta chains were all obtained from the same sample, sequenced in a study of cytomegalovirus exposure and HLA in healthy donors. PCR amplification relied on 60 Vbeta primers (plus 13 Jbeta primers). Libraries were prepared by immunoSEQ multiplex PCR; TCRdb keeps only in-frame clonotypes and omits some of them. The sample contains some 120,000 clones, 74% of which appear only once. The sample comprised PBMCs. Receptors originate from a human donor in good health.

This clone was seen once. The CDR3 DNA reads TGCGCCAGCAGCTTAGCGGACAGGGTGGACGAGCAGTACTTC. Translating it yields CASSLADRVDEQYF. The V call is TRBV5-1, the J call TRBJ2-7; 8 positions agree with TRBD1. The ends lost 2 bases at V and 5 bases at J; junction bases unmatched: 6. Germline V lookup: CDR1 SGHRS, CDR2 YFSETQ. The CDR3 has 14 amino acids.

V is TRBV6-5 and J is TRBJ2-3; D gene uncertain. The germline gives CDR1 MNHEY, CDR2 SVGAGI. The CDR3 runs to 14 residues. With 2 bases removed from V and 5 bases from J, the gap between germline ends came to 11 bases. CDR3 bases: TGTGCCAGCAGTTACGTGAGATCAAGAGATACGCAGTATTTT. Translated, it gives CASSYVRSRDTQYF.